This T cell receptor (beta chain) comes out of a study of T cells after yellow fever vaccination. Broader study findings: A small proportion of clonotypes was detected in both the CD4 and CD8 compartments.

From germline, CDR1 is LGHDT and CDR2 YNNKEL (reference sequence). The germline V and J ends were trimmed by 1 base and 6 bases, with 7 bases remaining between them. This CDR3 region has 12 residues. TCRdb re-derived calls from the 5' RACE reads in MiXCR, one entry per CDR3 protein. The sample has 500,000 to 700,000 distinct CDR3 sequences; roughly 21% are singletons. In its sample, this clonotype was seen a few times. Its antigen is unidentified. The chain has TRBV3-1 and TRBJ2-7; D not resolved. Sequences were derived from PBMCs, sampled 15 days after the yellow fever booster vaccination. The sequence came from a man aged 25-45 years who received the YFV17D yellow fever vaccine. Here the CDR3 reads CASSQVGREQYF. The CDR3 nucleotides are TGTGCCAGCAGCCAAGTCGGACGCGAGCAGTACTTC.